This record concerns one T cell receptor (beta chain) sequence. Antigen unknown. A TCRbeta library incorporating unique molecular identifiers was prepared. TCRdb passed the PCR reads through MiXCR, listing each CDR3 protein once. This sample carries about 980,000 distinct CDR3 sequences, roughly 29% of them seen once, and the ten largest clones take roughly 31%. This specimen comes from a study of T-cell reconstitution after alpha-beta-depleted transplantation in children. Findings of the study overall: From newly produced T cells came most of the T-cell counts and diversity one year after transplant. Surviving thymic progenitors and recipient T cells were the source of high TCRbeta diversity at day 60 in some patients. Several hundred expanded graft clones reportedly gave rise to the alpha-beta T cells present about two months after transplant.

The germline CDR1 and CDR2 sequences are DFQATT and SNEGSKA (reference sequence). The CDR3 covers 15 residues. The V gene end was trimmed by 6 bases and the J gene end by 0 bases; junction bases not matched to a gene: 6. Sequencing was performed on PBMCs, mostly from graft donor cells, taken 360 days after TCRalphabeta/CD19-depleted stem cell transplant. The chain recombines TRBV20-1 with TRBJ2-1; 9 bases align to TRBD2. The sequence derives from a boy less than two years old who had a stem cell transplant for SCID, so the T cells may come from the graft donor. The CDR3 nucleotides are TGCAGTGCGCCAGCGGGGGGCCACTCCTACAATGAGCAGTTCTTC. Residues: CSAPAGGHSYNEQFF.